The next 21 T cell receptor beta chains were all read from a single sample in a study of shared clonotypes between healthy human individuals. Repertoires were generated with immunoSEQ multiplex PCR, while TCRdb's copy carries only in-frame clones and drops some. The sample carries more than 850,000 clones, around three quarters recorded once. Sequenced material: memory CD4+ T cells from PBMCs. The subset: CD45RA-negative fraction. The receptors derive from a man between 18 and 29 years old in good health. Some clones in this sample may be carry-over from other donors' samples.

In its sample, this clone was seen many times. The rearrangement joins TRBV6-1 to TRBJ1-5, with D unresolved. V was pared by 1 base and J by 7 bases, with 11 bases between. This CDR3 comprises 14 residues. From germline, CDR1 is MNHNS and CDR2 SASEGT. In DNA form, the CDR3 reads TGTGCCAGCAGTGAAGGGACCTTTCCACAGCCCCAGCATTTT. It yields the protein CASSEGTFPQPQHF.

The count of this clone is one. The V and J genes are TRBV19 and TRBJ2-7, with D perhaps TRBD1 (7 bases). The ends were cut back, 10 bases at V and 2 bases at J, with 24 bases in the middle. The germline CDR1 and CDR2 sequences are LNHDA and SQIVND (reference sequence). The CDR3 extends over 16 amino acids. The CDR3 reads CATRGEAGTVTYEQYF. CDR3 coding DNA: TGTGCCACCCGAGGGGAGGCCGGGACAGTAACCTACGAGCAGTACTTC.

This chain links TRBV28 with TRBJ1-2; D uncertain. V gave up 3 bases and J gave up 6 bases, with 8 bases separating them. The CDR3 has 12 residues. The V gene's germline CDR1 is MDHEN and CDR2 SYDVKM. CDR3 nucleotide sequence: TGTGCCAGCAGTTTTAGTGATCATGGCTACACCTTC. Translated: CASSFSDHGYTF.

The CDR3 bases are TGTGCCAGCTCTGAAAGACAGGCGGTAAATGAAAAACTGTTTTTT. This codes for CASSERQAVNEKLFF. This chain links TRBV7-8 with TRBJ1-4; TRBD1 is a possible D gene (6 bases). Germline loops: CDR1 SGHVS, CDR2 FQNEAQ. The CDR3 runs to 15 residues. Deletions cut 8 bases from V and 5 bases from J, with 18 bases between.

This chain connects TRBV29-1 to TRBJ1-2; D unclear. V shed 6 bases and J shed 5 bases, with 19 bases lying between them. Per germline, CDR1 SQVTM and CDR2 ANQGSEA. This CDR3 contains 14 residues. The CDR3 region is CSVDRHSSEYGYTF. The CDR3 nucleotides are TGCAGCGTAGATAGACACAGTTCGGAGTATGGCTACACCTTC.

V gene TRBV30 combines with J gene TRBJ2-1; D call uncertain. V was shortened by 5 bases and J by 4 bases, with 6 bases between the two germline ends. The germline CDR1 and CDR2 sequences are GTSNPN and SVGIG (reference sequence). The CDR3 totals 11 residues. The CDR3 is CAWGRYNEQFF. DNA of the CDR3: TGTGCCTGGGGGCGTTACAATGAGCAGTTCTTC. Variable domain in full (rest from reference TRBV30 and TRBJ2-1): SQTIHQWPATLVQPVGSPLSLECTVEGTSNPNLYWYRQAAGRGLQLLFYSVGIGQISSEVPQNLSASRPQDRQFILSSKKLLLSDSGFYLCAWGRYNEQFFGPGTRLTVL.

This clone has a handful of counts. J is TRBJ1-1 and V is TRBV7-3; 8 nucleotides line up with TRBD1. The V gene end was trimmed by 7 bases and the J gene end by 6 bases; junction bases not matched to a gene: 7. The germline V gene encodes CDR1 SGHTA and CDR2 FQGTGA. There are 13 residues in the CDR3. CDR3 sequence: CASTTGQDSEAFF. The CDR3 DNA follows: TGTGCCAGCACCACGGGACAGGACTCTGAAGCTTTCTTT.

This clone was found once. The chain joins TRBV6-6 to TRBJ2-1, with TRBD1 identical over 8 bases. Germline CDR1 is MNHNY and CDR2 is SVGAGI (reference sequence). V dropped 4 bases and J dropped 12; count of bases not matched to a gene: 2. This CDR3 is built from 11 residues. CDR3: CASSSQGGQFF. The CDR3 coding sequence is TGTGCCAGCAGTTCACAGGGGGGGCAGTTCTTC.

The CDR3 here is CATSRRPIRELFF. The DNA for the CDR3 is TGTGCCACCAGCAGAAGGCCCATTAGGGAGCTGTTTTTT. The rearrangement joins TRBV15 to TRBJ2-2, with D hard to call. The CDR3 totals 13 residues. V shed 2 bases and J shed 9 bases, with 10 bases lying between them. The germline CDR1 and CDR2 sequences are LNHNV and YYDKDF (reference sequence).

This chain connects TRBV5-1 to TRBJ1-4; 9 bases align to TRBD1. After removal of 6 bases from V and 7 bases from J, the junction contained 16 bases not matched to a gene. The V gene's germline CDR1 is SGHRS and CDR2 YFSETQ. The CDR3 consists of 17 residues. The CDR3 coding sequence is TGCGCCAGCATGATTGGCCAGTACAGGGGGCTCGGTGAAAAACTGTTTTTT. It yields the protein CASMIGQYRGLGEKLFF.

This sequence joins TRBV2 and TRBJ2-2; the D is unclear. V was shortened by 7 bases and J by 1 base, with 13 bases between the two germline ends. This CDR3 comprises 15 residues. Germline V gene sequence: CDR1 SNHLY, CDR2 FYNNEI. CDR3 in amino acids: CASTTVRRNTGELFF. The DNA for the CDR3 is TGTGCCAGCACCACAGTTCGCAGGAACACCGGGGAGCTGTTTTTT.

The gene calls are TRBV5-1 and TRBJ1-2, with 11 nucleotides matching TRBD1. V shed 2 bases and J 5 bases; nucleotides not matched to a gene: 5. Germline values: CDR1 SGHRS, CDR2 YFSETQ. The CDR3 consists of 15 residues. The chain's CDR3 is CASSFGQGAPYGYTF. CDR3 DNA: TGCGCCAGCAGCTTCGGACAGGGGGCCCCGTATGGCTACACCTTC.

This clone was seen only a few times. The chain is built from TRBV30 and TRBJ1-1; no clear D gene. Trimming removed 0 bases at V and 0 bases at J, with 5 bases between. CDR3 length: 13 amino acids. Germline V gene data show CDR1 as GTSNPN and CDR2 as SVGIG (reference sequence). CDR3 residues: CAWSVNLNTEAFF. The CDR3 DNA sequence: TGTGCCTGGAGTGTAAATTTGAACACTGAAGCTTTCTTT.

The chain recombines TRBV27 with TRBJ1-2; TRBD1 agrees at 8 bases. The V segment lost 5 bases and the J segment 5 bases; nucleotides outside the gene matches: 7. The CDR3 sequence is 14 residues long. The V gene's germline CDR1 is MNHEY and CDR2 SMNVEV (reference sequence). The CDR3 region has the DNA TGTGCCAGCAGTCCCCAGGGGGCGGTTTATGGCTACACCTTC. Its translation: CASSPQGAVYGYTF.

This chain links TRBV7-2 with TRBJ1-1, with no clear D. The V end was cut by 1 base, the J end by 8 bases, with 8 bases between. Germline CDR1 SGHTA, CDR2 FQGNSA. The CDR3 runs 12 residues. CDR3 region: CASSLVTREAFF. CDR3 sequence (DNA): TGTGCCAGCAGCTTAGTTACAAGAGAAGCTTTCTTT.

In this sample, this clone turned up a few times. V is TRBV4-1 and J is TRBJ2-3; tentatively, D is TRBD2 (8 bases). This CDR3 comprises 17 residues. Germline V lookup: CDR1 MGHRA, CDR2 YSYEKL. V lost 4 bases to trimming and J lost 1 base, with 18 bases between them. This CDR3 reads CASSRREGAGGTDTQYF. The CDR3 region has the DNA TGCGCCAGCAGCCGACGGGAGGGGGCCGGGGGCACAGATACGCAGTATTTT.

This chain joins TRBV5-1 and TRBJ2-7, with D possibly being TRBD1 or TRBD2 (5 bases each). Per germline, CDR1 SGHRS and CDR2 YFSETQ. V was cut by 4 bases and J by 2 bases, with 13 bases left in between. The CDR3 length is 14 residues. CDR3 DNA sequence: TGCGCCAGCAGCCCTGAGGGGCGACCCTACGAGCAGTACTTC. This sequence encodes CASSPEGRPYEQYF. Looking up the rest from reference TRBV5-1 and TRBJ2-7 gives the full variable domain: KAGVTQTPRYLIKTRGQQVTLSCSPISGHRSVSWYQQTPGQGLQFLFEYFSETQRNKGNFPGRFSGRQFSNSRSEMNVSTLELGDSALYLCASSPEGRPYEQYFGPGTRLTVT.

The chain is built from TRBV21-1 and TRBJ1-5. TRBV21-1 is annotated as a pseudogene. The CDR3 spans 16 residues. CDR3 coding DNA: TGTGCCAGCAGCAAAGAGTTCCCCAAGGAAGATCAGCCCCAGCATTTT. This sequence encodes CASSKEFPKEDQPQHF.

The chain links TRBV7-8 to TRBJ2-5; a possible D gene is TRBD2 (5 bases). Germline V gene sequence: CDR1 SGHVS, CDR2 FQNEAQ. V lost 5 bases to trimming and J lost 1 base, with 20 bases between them. The CDR3 runs 17 residues. Here the CDR3 DNA reads TGTGCCAGCAGCCCCGGTAGGAGGAGCGGTGCCCAAGAGACCCAGTACTTC. Translated: CASSPGRRSGAQETQYF. Using reference TRBV7-8 and TRBJ2-5 for the parts outside the CDR3, the full variable domain is GAGVSQSPRYKVAKRGQDVALRCDPISGHVSLFWYQQALGQGPEFLTYFQNEAQLDKSGLPSDRFFAERPEGSVSTLKIQRTQQEDSAVYLCASSPGRRSGAQETQYFGPGTRLLVL.

V usage is TRBV18 and J usage is TRBJ2-7, with 9 bases fitting TRBD1. Trimming at V came to 8 bases and at J to 5 bases, leaving 4 bases not matched to a gene. Germline CDR1 KGHSH, CDR2 LQKENI. This CDR3 comprises 12 residues. CDR3 DNA sequence: TGTGCCAGCGCGGACAGGGGCAACGAGCAGTACTTC. Amino acid sequence: CASADRGNEQYF.

This sequence joins TRBV5-1 and TRBJ1-1, with D possibly matching TRBD1 (5 bases). CDR1 and CDR2 (germline): SGHRS, YFSETQ. Trimming took off 7 bases at V and 1 base at J, with 17 bases between the two ends. CDR3 length: 15 amino acids. Written as DNA, the CDR3 is TGCGCCAGCGGTATGTTGGGTGGGGCGAACACTGAAGCTTTCTTT. Its protein product is CASGMLGGANTEAFF.